Following are 21 T cell receptor beta chains from one sample sequenced in a study of T cell changes during pregnancy in multiple sclerosis. TCRdb keeps only in-frame clones here, not all; method: immunoSEQ multiplex PCR. The profile shows around 21,000 clones, less than 90% of them singletons. Source: CD8+ T cells from peripheral blood mononuclear cells, taken in the third trimester of pregnancy. The receptors were sampled from a female donor in good health, enrolled as a control in a pregnancy study.

J is TRBJ2-6 and V is TRBV2, with a tentative D call TRBD1 (6 bases). Between the trimmed V and J ends, which lost 4 bases and 0 bases, there was a span of 10 bases. The CDR3 contains 16 residues. The germline V gene has CDR1 SNHLY and CDR2 FYNNEI. Here the CDR3 DNA reads TGTGCCAGCAGTGGGACAGTTTACTCTGGGGCCAACGTCCTGACTTTC. Translated: CASSGTVYSGANVLTF.

The chain combines TRBV5-1 with TRBJ2-3; 14 bases fit TRBD2. Per germline, CDR1 SGHRS and CDR2 YFSETQ. This CDR3 has 16 residues. V dropped 3 bases and J dropped 10; count of bases not matched to a gene: 10. The CDR3 protein is CASSSWTSGRRRAQYF. The CDR3 nucleotides read TGCGCCAGCAGCTCATGGACTAGCGGGAGGCGCAGAGCGCAGTATTTT.

The genes are TRBV4-3 and TRBJ2-2; maybe TRBD2 (5 bases). Germline lookup yields CDR1 LGHNA and CDR2 YSLEER. V was cut by 4 bases and J by 7 bases, with 13 bases left in between. CDR3 length equals 14 residues. The CDR3, as DNA: TGCGCCAGCAGCCCGGGATCGTCGAGCGGGGAGCTGTTTTTT. It codes for CASSPGSSSGELFF.

This chain connects TRBV5-6 to TRBJ1-1; possible D gene TRBD1, 5 bases. The germline V gene encodes CDR1 SGHDT and CDR2 YYEEEE. Trimming left V 2 bases short and J 3 bases short, with 14 bases between. The CDR3 consists of 15 residues. CDR3: CASSFGRGPYTEAFF. The CDR3 DNA reads TGTGCCAGCAGCTTCGGAAGGGGCCCATACACTGAAGCTTTCTTT.

The chain joins TRBV4-1 to TRBJ2-1; 8 bases fit TRBD2. The CDR3 extends over 15 amino acids. V was clipped by 4 bases and J by 5 bases; unmatched bases: 7. Germline values: CDR1 MGHRA, CDR2 YSYEKL. The CDR3: CASSPQGAGDNEQFF. The CDR3 DNA sequence: TGCGCCAGCAGCCCCCAGGGAGCGGGGGACAATGAGCAGTTCTTC.

V usage is TRBV7-3 and J usage is TRBJ2-3; 13 bases are shared with TRBD2. After removal of 5 bases from V and 6 bases from J, the junction contained 5 bases not matched to a gene. CDR1 SGHTA and CDR2 FQGTGA come from the germline V gene. This CDR3 has 15 amino acids. This CDR3 is CASSRGLAGPDTQYF. The CDR3 nucleotides are TGTGCCAGCAGCCGGGGACTAGCGGGACCGGATACGCAGTATTTT.

The J gene is TRBJ2-7, the V gene TRBV10-3, with 10 bases aligning to TRBD2. Germline lookup yields CDR1 ENHRY and CDR2 SYGVKD. The CDR3 runs to 15 residues. V lost 7 bases, J lost 6 bases, and 12 bases stayed unmatched. CDR3 in amino acids: CAITRSGGHNSEQYF. The CDR3 DNA sequence: TGTGCCATCACCCGTAGCGGGGGGCACAATTCCGAGCAGTACTTC.

This clone was observed a single time. The chain recombines TRBV4-1 with TRBJ2-3, with a weak D call TRBD2 (6 bases). V lost 4 bases to trimming and J lost 0 bases, with 14 bases between them. This CDR3 contains 16 residues. The germline V gene has CDR1 MGHRA and CDR2 YSYEKL. The CDR3 here is CASSPRVADSTDTQYF. The CDR3 bases are TGCGCCAGCAGCCCCCGGGTAGCGGATAGCACAGATACGCAGTATTTT.

V is TRBV5-4 and J is TRBJ2-1; 13 nucleotides agree with TRBD2. Germline CDR1 is SGHNT and CDR2 is YYREEE (reference sequence). There are 16 residues in the CDR3. The junction had 9 bases not matched to a gene; V was cut back by 4 bases and J by 8 bases. CDR3 amino acids: CASSGTTGTSGDEQFF. DNA of the CDR3: TGTGCCAGCAGCGGAACGACCGGGACTAGCGGGGATGAGCAGTTCTTC.

J is TRBJ2-3 and V is TRBV7-3; TRBD2 matches 10 bases. The CDR3 consists of 15 residues. The germline CDR1 and CDR2 sequences are SGHTA and FQGTGA. The V and J ends lost 2 bases and 6 bases, in that order; junction bases with no gene match: 5. The CDR3 DNA reads as TGTGCCAGCAGCTTATCAGCGGGGGGGCCGGATACGCAGTATTTT. As protein: CASSLSAGGPDTQYF.

V usage is TRBV19 and J usage is TRBJ1-3, with D possibly matching TRBD1 (5 bases). The germline V and J ends were trimmed by 2 bases and 0 bases, with 11 bases remaining between them. The CDR3 runs 16 residues. The germline V gene encodes CDR1 LNHDA and CDR2 SQIVND (reference sequence). This CDR3 reads CASSIWGFVSGNTIYF. The CDR3 DNA sequence: TGTGCCAGTAGTATATGGGGCTTCGTCTCTGGAAACACCATATATTTT.

The chain recombines TRBV19 with TRBJ1-1; no reliable D call. Trimming took off 2 bases at V and 3 bases at J, with 7 bases between the two ends. CDR3 length: 13 amino acids. CDR1 and CDR2 (germline): LNHDA, SQIVND (reference sequence). The CDR3 spells CASSIRVYTEAFF. The CDR3, as DNA: TGTGCCAGTAGTATACGGGTCTACACTGAAGCTTTCTTT.

The chain links TRBV5-1 to TRBJ2-3, with 8 bases that match TRBD1. After removal of 1 base from V and 9 bases from J, the junction contained 13 bases not matched to a gene. The germline CDR1 and CDR2 sequences are SGHRS and YFSETQ. CDR3 length: 16 residues. CDR3 protein: CASSLNRDRPLWTQYF. Here the CDR3 DNA reads TGCGCCAGCAGCTTGAACAGGGACAGGCCTTTATGGACGCAGTATTTT.

This clone was seen just once. The rearrangement links TRBV2 to TRBJ2-1, with TRBD2 identical over 13 bases. In germline, CDR1 is SNHLY, CDR2 FYNNEI. CDR3 size: 20 residues. V shed 6 bases and J 0 bases; nucleotides not matched to a gene: 14. The CDR3 DNA follows: TGTGCCAGCAGACCTACTGGACTAGCGGGGGCCTCTACCTCCTACAATGAGCAGTTCTTC. This translates into CASRPTGLAGASTSYNEQFF.

The gene calls are TRBV7-9 and TRBJ2-2; 11 bases line up with TRBD2. Looked up from germline, CDR1 is SEHNR and CDR2 is FQNEAQ (reference sequence). The CDR3 loop spans 14 amino acids. The junction had 9 bases not matched to a gene; V was cut back by 9 bases and J by 9 bases. The CDR3 spells CASWGTSGHRELFF. The CDR3 DNA reads TGTGCCAGTTGGGGGACTAGCGGCCACCGGGAGCTGTTTTTT.

The V and J genes are TRBV29-1 and TRBJ2-1, with 13 bases fitting TRBD2. The V and J ends lost 6 bases and 0 bases, in that order; junction bases with no gene match: 20. CDR1 SQVTM and CDR2 ANQGSEA come from the germline V gene. The CDR3 contains 21 residues. CDR3 bases: TGCAGCGTGGCCGGGACAGATGTACCGGGACTAGCGGGGAGCTCCTACAATGAGCAGTTCTTC. Protein sequence: CSVAGTDVPGLAGSSYNEQFF.

V gene TRBV27 combines with J gene TRBJ2-7, with 7 bases lining up with TRBD2. This CDR3 spans 15 amino acids. Per germline, CDR1 MNHEY and CDR2 SMNVEV (reference sequence). V gave up 1 base and J gave up 2 bases; unmatched junction bases: 5. The DNA of the CDR3 is TGTGCCAGCAGTTTATTGGGGGGGTCAGCCTACGAGCAGTACTTC. Translated, it gives CASSLLGGSAYEQYF.

The CDR3 nucleotides read TGTGCCAGCGCTACCCTCGGTACCTTATATGGCTACACCTTC. It codes for CASATLGTLYGYTF. The V gene is TRBV5-8, the J gene TRBJ1-2; D not resolved. The V and J ends lost 7 bases and 5 bases respectively, with 18 bases between them. The V gene's germline CDR1 is SGHTS and CDR2 YDEGEE. This CDR3 has 14 amino acids.

The rearrangement uses TRBV27 and TRBJ2-7, with 9 bases lining up with TRBD2. V shed 7 bases and J 5 bases; nucleotides not matched to a gene: 9. CDR1 is MNHEY, CDR2 SMNVEV, per germline (reference sequence). The CDR3 spans 14 residues. CDR3 sequence (DNA): TGTGCCAGCAAGCCGGGACTAGCCTCGCACGAGCAGTACTTC. Translation: CASKPGLASHEQYF.

CDR3 sequence (DNA): TGTGCCAGTAGTTATCCCACCGGGGAGCTGTTTTTT. It yields the protein CASSYPTGELFF. The chain joins TRBV19 to TRBJ2-2, with D unresolved. V was shortened by 5 bases and J by 4 bases, with 5 bases between the two germline ends. Germline CDR1 and CDR2: LNHDA and SQIVND (reference sequence). The CDR3 loop spans 12 amino acids.

This sequence joins TRBV11-2 and TRBJ1-2; 9 bases line up with TRBD1. Germline V gene data show CDR1 as SGHAT and CDR2 as FQNNGV. With 7 bases clipped from V and 4 bases from J, the junction kept 13 bases outside the gene matches. The CDR3 totals 16 residues. The CDR3 loop is CASTRMTGGEFYGYTF. In DNA form, the CDR3 reads TGTGCCAGCACTAGGATGACAGGGGGTGAGTTCTATGGCTACACCTTC.